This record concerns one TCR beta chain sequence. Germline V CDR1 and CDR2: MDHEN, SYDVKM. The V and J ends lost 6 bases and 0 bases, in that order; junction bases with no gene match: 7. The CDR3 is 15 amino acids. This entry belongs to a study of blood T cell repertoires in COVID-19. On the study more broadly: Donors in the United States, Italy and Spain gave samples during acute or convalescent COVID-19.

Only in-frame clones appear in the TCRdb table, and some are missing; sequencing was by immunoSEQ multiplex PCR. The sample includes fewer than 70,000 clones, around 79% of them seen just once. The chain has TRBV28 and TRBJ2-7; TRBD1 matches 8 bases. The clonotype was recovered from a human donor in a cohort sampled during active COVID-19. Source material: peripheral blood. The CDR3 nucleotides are TGTGCCAGCAGCTCGACAGGGGCCCCCTCCTACGAGCAGTACTTC. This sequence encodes CASSSTGAPSYEQYF.